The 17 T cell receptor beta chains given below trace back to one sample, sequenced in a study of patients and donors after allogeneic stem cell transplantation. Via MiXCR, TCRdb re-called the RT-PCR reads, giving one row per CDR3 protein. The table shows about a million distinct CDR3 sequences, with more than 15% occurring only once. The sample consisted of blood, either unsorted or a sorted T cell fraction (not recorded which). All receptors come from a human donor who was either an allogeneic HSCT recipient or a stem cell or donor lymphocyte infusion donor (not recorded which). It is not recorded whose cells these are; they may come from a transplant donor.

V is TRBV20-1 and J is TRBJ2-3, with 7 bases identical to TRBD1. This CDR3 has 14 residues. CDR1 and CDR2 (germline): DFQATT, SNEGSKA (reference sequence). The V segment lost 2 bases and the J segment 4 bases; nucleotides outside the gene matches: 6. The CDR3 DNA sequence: TGCAGTGCTAGAACAGGGGCGAGGGCAGATACGCAGTATTTT. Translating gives CSARTGARADTQYF.

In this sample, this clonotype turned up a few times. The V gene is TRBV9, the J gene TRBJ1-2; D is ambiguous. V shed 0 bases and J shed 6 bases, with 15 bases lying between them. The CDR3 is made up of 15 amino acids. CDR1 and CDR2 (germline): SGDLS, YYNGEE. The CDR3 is CASSVDGSSGNGYTF. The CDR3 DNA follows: TGTGCCAGCAGCGTAGATGGGAGTTCCGGCAATGGCTACACCTTC. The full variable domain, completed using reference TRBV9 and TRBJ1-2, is DSGVTQTPKHLITATGQRVTLRCSPRSGDLSVYWYQQSLDQGLQFLIQYYNGEERAKGNILERFSAQQFPDLHSELNLSSLELGDSALYFCASSVDGSSGNGYTFGSGTRLTVV.

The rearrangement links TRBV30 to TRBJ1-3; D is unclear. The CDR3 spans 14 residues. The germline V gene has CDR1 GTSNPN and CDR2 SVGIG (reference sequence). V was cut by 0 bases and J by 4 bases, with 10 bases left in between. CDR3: CAWSVSSGGNTIYF. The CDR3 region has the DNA TGTGCCTGGAGTGTCTCCTCGGGGGGAAACACCATATATTTT.

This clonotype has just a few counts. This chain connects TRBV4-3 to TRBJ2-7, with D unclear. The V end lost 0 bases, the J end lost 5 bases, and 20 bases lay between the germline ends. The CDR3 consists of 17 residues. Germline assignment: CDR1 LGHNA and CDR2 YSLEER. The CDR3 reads CASSQESEPRGANEQYF. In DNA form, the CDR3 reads TGCGCCAGCAGCCAAGAGTCTGAACCCCGAGGAGCCAACGAGCAGTACTTC.

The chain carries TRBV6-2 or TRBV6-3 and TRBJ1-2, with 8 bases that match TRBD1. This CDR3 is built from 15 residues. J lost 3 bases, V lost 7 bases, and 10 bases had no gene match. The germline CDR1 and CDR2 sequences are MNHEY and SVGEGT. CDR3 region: CASKDPGQGDYGYTF. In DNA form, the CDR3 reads TGTGCCAGCAAAGACCCTGGACAGGGCGACTATGGCTACACCTTC.

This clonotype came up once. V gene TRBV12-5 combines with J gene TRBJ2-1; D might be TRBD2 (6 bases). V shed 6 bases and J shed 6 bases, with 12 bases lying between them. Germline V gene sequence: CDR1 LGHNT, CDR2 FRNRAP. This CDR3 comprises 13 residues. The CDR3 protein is CASGRDWLNEQFF. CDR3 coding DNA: TGTGCTAGTGGCCGGGACTGGCTCAATGAGCAGTTCTTC. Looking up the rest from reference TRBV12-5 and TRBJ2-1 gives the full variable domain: DARVTQTPRHKVTEMGQEVTMRCQPILGHNTVFWYRQTMMQGLELLAYFRNRAPLDDSGMPKDRFSAEMPDATLATLKIQPSEPRDSAVYFCASGRDWLNEQFFGPGTRLTVL.

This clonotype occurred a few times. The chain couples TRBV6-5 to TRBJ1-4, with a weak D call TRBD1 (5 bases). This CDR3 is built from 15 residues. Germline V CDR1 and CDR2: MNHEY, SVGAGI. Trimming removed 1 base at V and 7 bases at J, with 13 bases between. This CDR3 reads CASSYFGRASEKLFF. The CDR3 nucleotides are TGTGCCAGCAGTTACTTTGGCAGGGCAAGTGAAAAACTGTTTTTT.

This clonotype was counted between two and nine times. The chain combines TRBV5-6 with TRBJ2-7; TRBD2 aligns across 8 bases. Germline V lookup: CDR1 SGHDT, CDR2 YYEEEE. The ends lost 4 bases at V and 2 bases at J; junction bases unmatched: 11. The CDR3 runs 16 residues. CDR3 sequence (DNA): TGTGCCAGCAGCGAAGAATCCCCGGGGGGGCCCTACGAGCAGTACTTC. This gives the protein CASSEESPGGPYEQYF.

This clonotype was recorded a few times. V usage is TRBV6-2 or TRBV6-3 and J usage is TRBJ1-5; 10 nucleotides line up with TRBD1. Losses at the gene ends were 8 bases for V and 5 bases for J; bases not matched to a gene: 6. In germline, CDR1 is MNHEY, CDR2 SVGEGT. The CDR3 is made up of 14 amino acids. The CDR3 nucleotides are TGTGCCAGCCAGGGACAGGGGTCCGATCAGCCCCAGCATTTT. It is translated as CASQGQGSDQPQHF.

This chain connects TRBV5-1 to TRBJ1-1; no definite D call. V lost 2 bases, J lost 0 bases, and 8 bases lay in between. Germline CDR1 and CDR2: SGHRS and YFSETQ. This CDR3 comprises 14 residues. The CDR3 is CASSFSQVNTEAFF. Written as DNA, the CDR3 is TGCGCCAGCAGCTTTAGCCAGGTGAACACTGAAGCTTTCTTT.

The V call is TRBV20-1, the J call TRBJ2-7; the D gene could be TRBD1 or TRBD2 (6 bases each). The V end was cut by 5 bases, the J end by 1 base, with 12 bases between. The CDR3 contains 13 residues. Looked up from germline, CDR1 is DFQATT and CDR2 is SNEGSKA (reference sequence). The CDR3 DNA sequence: TGCAGTGCTTTCGGGGGCGGTTCCTACGAGCAGTACTTC. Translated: CSAFGGGSYEQYF.

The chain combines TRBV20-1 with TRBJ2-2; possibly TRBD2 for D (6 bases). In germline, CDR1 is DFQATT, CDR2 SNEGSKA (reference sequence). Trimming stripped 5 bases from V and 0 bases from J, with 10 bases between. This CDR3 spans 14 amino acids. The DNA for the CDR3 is TGCAGTGCTTCCCGCGGGGCGAACACCGGGGAGCTGTTTTTT. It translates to CSASRGANTGELFF.

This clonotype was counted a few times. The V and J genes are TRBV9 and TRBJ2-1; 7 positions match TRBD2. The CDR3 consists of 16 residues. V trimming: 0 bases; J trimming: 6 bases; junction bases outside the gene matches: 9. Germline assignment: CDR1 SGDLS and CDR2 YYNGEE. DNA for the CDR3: TGTGCCAGCAGCGTAGGCGAGCGGGGCGTTCTCAATGAGCAGTTCTTC. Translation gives CASSVGERGVLNEQFF. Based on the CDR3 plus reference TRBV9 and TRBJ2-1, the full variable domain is DSGVTQTPKHLITATGQRVTLRCSPRSGDLSVYWYQQSLDQGLQFLIQYYNGEERAKGNILERFSAQQFPDLHSELNLSSLELGDSALYFCASSVGERGVLNEQFFGPGTRLTVL.

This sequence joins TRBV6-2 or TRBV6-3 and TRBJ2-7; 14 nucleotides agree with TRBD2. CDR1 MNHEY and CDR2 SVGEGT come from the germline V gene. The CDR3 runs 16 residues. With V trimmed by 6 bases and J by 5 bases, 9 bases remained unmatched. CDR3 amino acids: CASRHRTSGRFHEQYF. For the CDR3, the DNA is TGTGCCAGCAGACATAGGACTAGCGGGAGGTTCCACGAGCAGTACTTC.

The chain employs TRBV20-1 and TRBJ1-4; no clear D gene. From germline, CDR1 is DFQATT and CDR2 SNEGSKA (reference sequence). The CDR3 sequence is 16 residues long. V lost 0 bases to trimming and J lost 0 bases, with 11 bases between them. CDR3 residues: CSARDSGDPTNEKLFF. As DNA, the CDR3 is TGCAGTGCTAGAGATAGCGGGGATCCAACTAATGAAAAACTGTTTTTT.

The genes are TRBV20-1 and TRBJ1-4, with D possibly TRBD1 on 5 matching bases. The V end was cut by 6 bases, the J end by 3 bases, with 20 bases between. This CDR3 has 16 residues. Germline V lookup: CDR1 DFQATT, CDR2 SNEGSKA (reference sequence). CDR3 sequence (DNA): TGCAGTGCCGTCGGACACTTCTTTGCAGCTAATGAAAAACTGTTTTTT. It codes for CSAVGHFFAANEKLFF.

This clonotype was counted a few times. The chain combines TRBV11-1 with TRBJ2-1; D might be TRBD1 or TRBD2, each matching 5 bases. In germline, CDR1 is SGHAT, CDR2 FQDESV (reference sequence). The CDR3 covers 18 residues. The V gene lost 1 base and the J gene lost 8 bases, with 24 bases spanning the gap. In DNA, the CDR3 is TGTGCCAGCAGCTTAGTCGGTTTAGCGCGGCCAGGGAGAGATGAGCAGTTCTTC. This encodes CASSLVGLARPGRDEQFF.